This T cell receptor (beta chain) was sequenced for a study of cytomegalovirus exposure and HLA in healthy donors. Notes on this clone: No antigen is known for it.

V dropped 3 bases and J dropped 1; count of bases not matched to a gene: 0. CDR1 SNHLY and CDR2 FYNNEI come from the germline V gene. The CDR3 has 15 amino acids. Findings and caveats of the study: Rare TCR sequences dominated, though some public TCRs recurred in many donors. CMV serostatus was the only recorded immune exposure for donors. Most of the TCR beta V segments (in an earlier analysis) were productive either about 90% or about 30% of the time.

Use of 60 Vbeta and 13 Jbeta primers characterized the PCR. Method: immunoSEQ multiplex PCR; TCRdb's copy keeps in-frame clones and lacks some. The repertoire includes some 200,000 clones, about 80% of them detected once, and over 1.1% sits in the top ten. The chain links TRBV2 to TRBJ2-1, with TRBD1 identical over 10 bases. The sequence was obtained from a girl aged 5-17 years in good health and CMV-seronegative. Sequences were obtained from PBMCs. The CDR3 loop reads CASSEDRGSYNEQFF. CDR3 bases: TGTGCCAGCAGTGAGGACAGGGGGTCCTACAATGAGCAGTTCTTC.